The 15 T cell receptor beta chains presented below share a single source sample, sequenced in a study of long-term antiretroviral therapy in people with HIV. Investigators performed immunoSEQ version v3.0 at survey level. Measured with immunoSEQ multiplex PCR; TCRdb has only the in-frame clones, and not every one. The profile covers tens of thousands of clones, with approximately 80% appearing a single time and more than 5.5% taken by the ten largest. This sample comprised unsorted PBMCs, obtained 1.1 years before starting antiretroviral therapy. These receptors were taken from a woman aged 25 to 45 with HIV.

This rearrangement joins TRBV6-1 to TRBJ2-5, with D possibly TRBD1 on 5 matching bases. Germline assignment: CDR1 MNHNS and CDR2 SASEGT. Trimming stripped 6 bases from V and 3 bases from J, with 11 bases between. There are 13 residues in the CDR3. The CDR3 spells CASRTDRKETQYF. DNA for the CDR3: TGTGCCAGCAGGACAGACAGAAAAGAGACCCAGTACTTC.

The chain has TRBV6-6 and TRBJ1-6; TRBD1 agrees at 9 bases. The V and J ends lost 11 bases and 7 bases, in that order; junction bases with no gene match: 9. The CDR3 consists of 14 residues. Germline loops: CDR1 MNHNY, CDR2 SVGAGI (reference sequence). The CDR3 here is CAGLVGTGNSPLHF. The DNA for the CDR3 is TGTGCCGGACTGGTCGGGACAGGGAATTCACCCCTCCACTTT.

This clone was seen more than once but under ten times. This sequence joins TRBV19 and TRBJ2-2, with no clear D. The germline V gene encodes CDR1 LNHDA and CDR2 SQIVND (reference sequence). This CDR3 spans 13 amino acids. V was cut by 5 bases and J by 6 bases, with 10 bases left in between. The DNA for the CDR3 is TGTGCCAGTAGTCAAACCCAATCCGGGGAGCTGTTTTTT. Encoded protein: CASSQTQSGELFF. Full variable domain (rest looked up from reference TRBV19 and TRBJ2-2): DGGITQSPKYLFRKEGQNVTLSCEQNLNHDAMYWYRQDPGQGLRLIYYSQIVNDFQKGDIAEGYSVSREKKESFPLTVTSAQKNPTAFYLCASSQTQSGELFFGEGSRLTVL.

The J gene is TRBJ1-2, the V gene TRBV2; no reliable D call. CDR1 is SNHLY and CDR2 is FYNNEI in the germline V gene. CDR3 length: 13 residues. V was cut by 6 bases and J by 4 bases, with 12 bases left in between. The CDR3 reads CASRPRNIYGYTF. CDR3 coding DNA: TGTGCCAGCAGACCTCGCAACATCTATGGCTACACCTTC. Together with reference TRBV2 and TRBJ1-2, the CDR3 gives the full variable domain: EPEVTQTPSHQVTQMGQEVILRCVPISNHLYFYWYRQILGQKVEFLVSFYNNEISEKSEIFDDQFSVERPDGSNFTLKIRSTKLEDSAMYFCASRPRNIYGYTFGSGTRLTVV.

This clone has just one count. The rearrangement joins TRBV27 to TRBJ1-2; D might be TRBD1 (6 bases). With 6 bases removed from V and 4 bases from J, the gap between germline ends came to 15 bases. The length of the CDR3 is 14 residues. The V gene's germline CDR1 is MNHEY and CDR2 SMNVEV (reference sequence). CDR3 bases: TGTGCCAGCAGAAGGGACAACTCGGTCTATGGCTACACCTTC. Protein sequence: CASRRDNSVYGYTF.

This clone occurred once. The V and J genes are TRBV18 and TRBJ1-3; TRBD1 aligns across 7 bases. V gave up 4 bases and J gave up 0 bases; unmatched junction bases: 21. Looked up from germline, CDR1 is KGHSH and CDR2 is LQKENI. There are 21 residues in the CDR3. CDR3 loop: CASSQPGTEIPLGYSGNTIYF. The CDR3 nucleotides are TGTGCCAGCTCACAACCCGGGACAGAGATTCCGTTGGGTTACTCTGGAAACACCATATATTTT. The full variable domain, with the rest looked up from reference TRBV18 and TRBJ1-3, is NAGVMQNPRHLVRRRGQEARLRCSPMKGHSHVYWYRQLPEEGLKFMVYLQKENIIDESGMPKERFSAEFPKEGPSILRIQQVVRGDSAAYFCASSQPGTEIPLGYSGNTIYFGEGSWLTVV.

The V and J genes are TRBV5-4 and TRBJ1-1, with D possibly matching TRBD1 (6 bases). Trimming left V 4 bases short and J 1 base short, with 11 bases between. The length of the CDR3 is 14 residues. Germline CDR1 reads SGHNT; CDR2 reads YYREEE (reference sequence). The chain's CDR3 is CASSGDTWNTEAFF. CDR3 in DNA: TGTGCCAGCAGCGGGGACACCTGGAACACTGAAGCTTTCTTT. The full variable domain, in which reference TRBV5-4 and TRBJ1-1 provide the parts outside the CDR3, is ETGVTQSPTHLIKTRGQQVTLRCSSQSGHNTVSWYQQALGQGPQFIFQYYREEENGRGNFPPRFSGLQFPNYSSELNVNALELDDSALYLCASSGDTWNTEAFFGQGTRLTVV.

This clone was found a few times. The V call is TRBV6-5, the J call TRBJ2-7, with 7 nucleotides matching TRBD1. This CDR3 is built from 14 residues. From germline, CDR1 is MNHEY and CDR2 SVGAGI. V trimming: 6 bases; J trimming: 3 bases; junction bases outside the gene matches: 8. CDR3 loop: CASSAQGVYYEQYF. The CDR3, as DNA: TGTGCCAGCAGCGCGCAGGGGGTCTACTACGAGCAGTACTTC.

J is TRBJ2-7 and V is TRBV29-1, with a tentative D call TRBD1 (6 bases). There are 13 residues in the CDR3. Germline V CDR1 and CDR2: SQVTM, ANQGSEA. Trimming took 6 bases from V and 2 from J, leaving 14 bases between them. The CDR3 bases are TGCAGCGTCGGGACACGTCTCACCTACGAGCAGTACTTC. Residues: CSVGTRLTYEQYF.

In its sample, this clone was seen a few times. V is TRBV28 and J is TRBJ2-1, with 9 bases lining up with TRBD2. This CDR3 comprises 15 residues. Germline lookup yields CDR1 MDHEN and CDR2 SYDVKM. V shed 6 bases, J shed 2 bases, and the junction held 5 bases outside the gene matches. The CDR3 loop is CASSTPSGTYNEQFF. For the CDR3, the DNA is TGTGCCAGCAGCACCCCTAGCGGGACCTACAATGAGCAGTTCTTC.

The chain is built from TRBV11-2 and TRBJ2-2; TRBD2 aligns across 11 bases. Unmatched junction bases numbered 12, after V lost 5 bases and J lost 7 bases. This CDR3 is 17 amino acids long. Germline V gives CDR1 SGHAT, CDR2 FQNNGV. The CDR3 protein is CASSPRTSGSHDGELFF. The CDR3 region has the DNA TGTGCCAGCAGCCCTAGGACTAGCGGGTCTCATGACGGGGAGCTGTTTTTT.

CDR3 DNA: TGTGCCAGCAGCCCTGGACAGGGGACCCAGTACTTC. It specifies CASSPGQGTQYF. This chain uses TRBV11-3 with TRBJ2-5; the match to TRBD1 covers 8 bases. The J segment lost 7 bases and the V segment lost 5 bases, leaving 3 bases of the junction unmatched. Germline lookup yields CDR1 SGHNT and CDR2 YENEEA. The CDR3 spans 12 residues.

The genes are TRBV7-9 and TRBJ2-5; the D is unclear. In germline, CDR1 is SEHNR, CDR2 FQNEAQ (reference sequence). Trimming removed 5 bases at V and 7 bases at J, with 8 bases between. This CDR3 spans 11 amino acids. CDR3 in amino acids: CASSPKGTQYF. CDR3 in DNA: TGTGCCAGCAGCCCTAAAGGGACCCAGTACTTC. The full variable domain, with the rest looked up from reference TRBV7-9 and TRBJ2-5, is DTGVSQNPRHKITKRGQNVTFRCDPISEHNRLYWYRQTLGQGPEFLTYFQNEAQLEKSRLLSDRFSAERPKGSFSTLEIQRTEQGDSAMYLCASSPKGTQYFGPGTRLLVL.

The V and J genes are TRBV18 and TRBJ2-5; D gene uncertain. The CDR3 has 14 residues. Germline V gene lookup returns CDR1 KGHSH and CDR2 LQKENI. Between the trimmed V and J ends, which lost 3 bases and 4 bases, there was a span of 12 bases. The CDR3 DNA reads TGTGCCAGCTCACCTGGAGTTTCGGGAGAGACCCAGTACTTC. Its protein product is CASSPGVSGETQYF.

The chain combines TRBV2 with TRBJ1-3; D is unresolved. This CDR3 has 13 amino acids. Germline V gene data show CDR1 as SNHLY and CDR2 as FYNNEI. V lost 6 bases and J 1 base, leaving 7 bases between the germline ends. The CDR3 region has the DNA TGTGCCAGCAGGGCAGCTTCTGGAAACACCATATATTTT. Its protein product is CASRAASGNTIYF. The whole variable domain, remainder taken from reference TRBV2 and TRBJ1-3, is EPEVTQTPSHQVTQMGQEVILRCVPISNHLYFYWYRQILGQKVEFLVSFYNNEISEKSEIFDDQFSVERPDGSNFTLKIRSTKLEDSAMYFCASRAASGNTIYFGEGSWLTVV.